This T cell receptor beta chain was sequenced for a study of blood T cells in healthy people across ages. Overall study results and limits: While age rose, TCR beta diversity per million T cells dropped in a roughly linear way. A greater number of naive CD4+ cells and higher diversity distinguished long-lived donors from aged donors. Unsorted PBMCs prevented conclusive naive versus antigen-experienced comparison.

Every donor gave ten milliliters of peripheral blood. A sample-barcoded 5' primer and a J-beta primer mix were used in a second PCR of roughly 7 to 11 cycles. TCRdb re-derived calls from the 5' RACE reads in MiXCR, one entry per CDR3 protein. This repertoire shows 1.5 million to 2 million distinct CDR3 sequences, about 28% found once; its top ten account for 6.5% to 8.5%. This CDR3 comprises 13 residues. The V gene lost 3 bases and the J gene lost 12 bases, with 15 bases spanning the gap. Germline V CDR1 and CDR2: SGHAT, FQNNGV. Regarding this clonotype: Its antigen remains unidentified.

This sequence was found in a woman in her twenties or thirties in good health. The chain recombines TRBV11-2 with TRBJ1-5; D gene unclear. The sequencing sample was made of blood. The CDR3 loop is CASSFTDGAGQHF. The CDR3 DNA follows: TGTGCCAGCAGCTTCACTGACGGAGCGGGCCAGCATTTT.